This T cell receptor (beta chain) was captured in a study of OX40 agonist ivuxolimab in advanced cancers. Looking at the study overall: Patients received ivuxolimab, an intravenous treatment, every 2 weeks at 0.01 to 10 mg/kg. Averaging 60 years in age, with a range of 23 to 79, the cohort was around 87% male.

Measured with immunoSEQ multiplex PCR; TCRdb has only the in-frame clones, and not every one. The sample records fewer than 90,000 clones, around nine tenths being singletons. Germline values: CDR1 SGHRS, CDR2 YFSETQ. The CDR3 has 16 residues. V lost 3 bases, J lost 6 bases, and 14 bases stayed unmatched. Findings and caveats of the study: A proportion of nonresponders additionally exhibited low normalized T-cell clonal expansion. Some of the lowest clonal expansion was seen in partial responders at 0.1-3.0 mg/kg.

Notes on this clone: Its antigen remains unknown.

This TCR was sampled from an adult with an advanced solid tumor such as melanoma, head and neck, liver or kidney cancer. The genes are TRBV5-1 and TRBJ2-5; 7 bases map to TRBD1. Sequences were derived from CD4+ or CD8+ T cells sorted from blood, sampled in a trial of the OX40 agonist ivuxolimab. The CDR3 here is CASSYPGTAAFQTQYF. DNA for the CDR3: TGCGCCAGCAGCTACCCCGGGACAGCGGCGTTCCAGACCCAGTACTTC.